Shown below are 21 T cell receptor beta chains from a single sample sequenced in a study of blood T cell repertoires in COVID-19. The data were produced by immunoSEQ multiplex PCR, yet TCRdb's version contains in-frame clones alone and is incomplete. The sample records a few hundred thousand clones, roughly 88% being singletons. Sequencing was carried out using PBMCs or T cells enriched from blood (not recorded which). The receptors here all came from a woman aged 40 to 50 who had been exposed to COVID-19.

The count of this clone is one. The CDR3 bases are TGCAGCGGACGCCGGGACATCCAAGAGACCCAGTACTTC. Its translation: CSGRRDIQETQYF. The genes are TRBV29-1 and TRBJ2-5; D perhaps matches TRBD1 (6 bases). Deletions cut 7 bases from V and 1 base from J, with 13 bases between. There are 13 residues in the CDR3. Germline V gene sequence: CDR1 SQVTM, CDR2 ANQGSEA.

The chain recombines TRBV7-9 with TRBJ2-7, with D maybe TRBD2 (5 bases). V was clipped by 1 base and J by 1 base, with 14 bases between them. The CDR3 extends over 16 amino acids. Looked up from germline, CDR1 is SEHNR and CDR2 is FQNEAQ (reference sequence). CDR3 protein: CASSLGWGTGSYEQYF. DNA for the CDR3: TGTGCCAGCAGCTTAGGGTGGGGAACGGGATCCTACGAGCAGTACTTC.

The chain is built from TRBV4-2 and TRBJ2-1; D possibly corresponds to TRBD2 (5 bases). Germline values: CDR1 LGHNA, CDR2 YNFKEQ. The germline V and J ends were trimmed by 2 bases and 0 bases, with 17 bases remaining between them. This CDR3 is 18 amino acids long. The CDR3 region is CASSQWPQAGRSYNEQFF. CDR3 in DNA: TGTGCCAGCAGCCAATGGCCCCAGGCGGGTCGCTCCTACAATGAGCAGTTCTTC.

This clone was recorded a few times. This rearrangement joins TRBV2 to TRBJ1-5, with TRBD1 matching over 8 bases. The CDR3 consists of 14 residues. Germline CDR1 and CDR2: SNHLY and FYNNEI. Trimming at V came to 6 bases and at J to 2 bases, leaving 3 bases not matched to a gene. The chain's CDR3 is CASSRGQGNQPQHF. Here the CDR3 DNA reads TGTGCCAGCAGCAGGGGGCAAGGCAATCAGCCCCAGCATTTT.

This clone was found a few times. The chain joins TRBV7-8 to TRBJ2-7; 9 bases map to TRBD2. Looked up from germline, CDR1 is SGHVS and CDR2 is FQNEAQ. Germline trimming cut 4 bases from V and 5 bases from J; bases unmatched to any gene: 6. CDR3 length: 14 residues. The CDR3 loop reads CASSSTAGGHEQYF. The DNA for the CDR3 is TGTGCCAGCAGCTCCACAGCGGGGGGCCACGAGCAGTACTTC.

The CDR3 sequence is CASSLLTSQRTDTQYF. CDR3 sequence (DNA): TGTGCCAGCAGTTTGTTGACTAGCCAACGCACAGATACGCAGTATTTT. The rearrangement joins TRBV28 to TRBJ2-3; 7 bases are a match to TRBD2. Per germline, CDR1 MDHEN and CDR2 SYDVKM. This CDR3 region has 16 residues. Trimming took 3 bases from V and 1 from J; bases not matched to a gene: 7. The entire variable domain, with the rest obtained from reference TRBV28 and TRBJ2-3, is as follows: DVKVTQSSRYLVKRTGEKVFLECVQDMDHENMFWYRQDPGLGLRLIYFSYDVKMKEKGDIPEGYSVSREKKERFSLILESASTNQTSMYLCASSLLTSQRTDTQYFGPGTRLTVL.

The chain links TRBV25-1 to TRBJ1-4; D may be TRBD1 (6 bases). The CDR3 is 18 amino acids. Germline V CDR1 and CDR2: MGHDK, SYGVNS. V was trimmed by 1 base and J by 0 bases, leaving 15 bases between them. The CDR3 sequence is CASSELAGVDATNEKLFF. The CDR3 DNA follows: TGTGCCAGCAGTGAATTGGCAGGGGTGGATGCAACTAATGAAAAACTGTTTTTT. Full variable domain (outside the CDR3, taken from reference TRBV25-1 and TRBJ1-4): EADIYQTPRYLVIGTGKKITLECSQTMGHDKMYWYQQDPGMELHLIHYSYGVNSTEKGDLSSESTVSRIRTEHFPLTLESARPSHTSQYLCASSELAGVDATNEKLFFGSGTQLSVL.

This clone was counted once. A read error may produce the germline difference seen at one junction end. DNA for the CDR3: TGTGCCAGCAGTTTACAGGGGACTAGCACAGATACGCAGTATTTT. Encoded protein: CASSLQGTSTDTQYF. The chain carries TRBV5-1 and TRBJ2-3, with D possibly matching TRBD1 (7 bases). Germline V gene lookup returns CDR1 SGHRS and CDR2 YFSETQ. The CDR3 sequence is 15 residues long.

The chain has TRBV6-5 and TRBJ1-6; D remains ambiguous. The CDR3 spans 14 residues. Trimming shortened V by 5 bases and J by 6 bases, and 11 bases separated the two germline ends. Per germline, CDR1 MNHEY and CDR2 SVGAGI. The CDR3 sequence is CASSTMEGNSPLHF. The CDR3 DNA is TGTGCCAGCAGTACAATGGAGGGTAATTCACCCCTCCACTTT.

The chain recombines TRBV5-1 with TRBJ1-6; TRBD1 is a possible D gene (5 bases). This CDR3 has 14 residues. V was clipped by 0 bases and J by 8 bases, with 9 bases between them. Per the germline V gene, CDR1 is SGHRS and CDR2 is YFSETQ. This CDR3 reads CASSLVRADSPLHF. In DNA form, the CDR3 reads TGCGCCAGCAGCTTGGTCAGGGCGGATTCACCCCTCCACTTT.

Concerning this clone: This specimen includes other DNA sequences encoding the same CDR3. The CDR3: CATRGGTEAFF. In DNA form, the CDR3 reads TGTGCCACCCGGGGGGGAACTGAAGCTTTCTTT. The chain recombines TRBV24-1 with TRBJ1-1; weak D call: TRBD1 (5 bases). Trimming removed 9 bases at V and 5 bases at J, with 9 bases between. The CDR3 covers 11 residues. The germline gives CDR1 KGHDR, CDR2 SFDVKD.

The rearrangement links TRBV19 to TRBJ2-4; 7 nucleotides line up with TRBD1. Germline CDR1 reads LNHDA; CDR2 reads SQIVND (reference sequence). The CDR3 is 12 amino acids. Trimming cost V 6 bases and J 8 bases; bases outside gene matches: 4. The CDR3 bases are TGTGCCAGTAGCTGGCAGGGGGACATTCAGTACTTC. This translates into CASSWQGDIQYF.

The chain is built from TRBV28 and TRBJ1-4, with 11 nucleotides matching TRBD1. Trimming took 6 bases from V and 11 from J; bases not matched to a gene: 17. CDR3 length: 17 amino acids. Germline CDR1 reads MDHEN; CDR2 reads SYDVKM. This CDR3 is CASSPPGQGGSGGKLFF. The CDR3 region has the DNA TGTGCCAGCAGCCCCCCGGGACAGGGGGGTTCTGGGGGTAAACTGTTTTTT.

The V gene is TRBV27, the J gene TRBJ2-3; D is undetermined. This CDR3 is 13 amino acids long. V was trimmed by 2 bases and J by 3 bases, leaving 6 bases between them. Per the germline V gene, CDR1 is MNHEY and CDR2 is SMNVEV (reference sequence). The CDR3 DNA sequence: TGTGCCAGCAGTTTACTCCTGACAGATACGCAGTATTTT. Its translation is CASSLLLTDTQYF.

This chain joins TRBV7-2 and TRBJ2-5; a weak D match, TRBD2 (6 bases). V lost 1 base and J lost 4, with 10 bases in between. CDR3 length equals 14 residues. The germline V gene encodes CDR1 SGHTA and CDR2 FQGNSA. The CDR3 DNA follows: TGTGCCAGCAGCTTAGGTCTTAGCGGAGAGACCCAGTACTTC. Translating gives CASSLGLSGETQYF. The variable domain in full, completed from reference TRBV7-2 and TRBJ2-5, reads GAGVSQSPSNKVTEKGKDVELRCDPISGHTALYWYRQSLGQGLEFLIYFQGNSAPDKSGLPSDRFSAERTGGSVSTLTIQRTQQEDSAVYLCASSLGLSGETQYFGPGTRLLVL.

The chain joins TRBV4-3 to TRBJ2-1; unclear D gene. The CDR3 loop spans 15 amino acids. Trimming removed 0 bases from V and 8 bases from J, with 14 bases in between. Germline V gene lookup returns CDR1 LGHNA and CDR2 YSLEER. The CDR3 spells CASSQDIEASHEQFF. CDR3 nucleotides: TGCGCCAGCAGCCAAGATATAGAAGCAAGTCATGAGCAGTTCTTC.

CDR3 nucleotide sequence: TGTGCCAGTAATAGACTTTCCAACGGGGAGCTGTTTTTT. Translating gives CASNRLSNGELFF. V gene TRBV19 combines with J gene TRBJ2-2; D not resolved. In germline, CDR1 is LNHDA, CDR2 SQIVND (reference sequence). The CDR3 consists of 13 residues. Deletions cut 7 bases from V and 7 bases from J, with 13 bases between.

The chain uses TRBV20-1 and TRBJ2-1; no clear D gene. CDR3 length: 11 amino acids. Per the germline V gene, CDR1 is DFQATT and CDR2 is SNEGSKA (reference sequence). Trimming left V 1 base short and J 10 bases short, with 8 bases between. CDR3 nucleotide sequence: TGCAGTGCTAGAGGTCTTCAGGAGCAGTTCTTC. This gives the protein CSARGLQEQFF.

This clone has only a few counts. The chain has TRBV27 and TRBJ2-7, with 10 bases fitting TRBD1. Germline V gene sequence: CDR1 MNHEY, CDR2 SMNVEV (reference sequence). Trimming at V came to 3 bases and at J to 3 bases, leaving 29 bases not matched to a gene. The CDR3 totals 23 residues. This CDR3 reads CASSFSLLLAFIDRDRGFYEQYV. CDR3 nucleotides: TGTGCCAGCAGTTTCAGTTTGTTGTTGGCATTTATCGACCGGGACAGGGGATTCTACGAGCAGTACGTC.

This clone appeared once. The CDR3 protein is CASSLVSGGYGYTF. The CDR3 DNA follows: TGTGCCAGCAGCTTAGTTTCAGGGGGCTATGGCTACACCTTC. The chain has TRBV11-2 and TRBJ1-2, with 7 bases identical to TRBD1. The CDR3 length is 14 residues. Germline V gene data show CDR1 as SGHAT and CDR2 as FQNNGV. V was pared by 1 base and J by 4 bases, with 3 bases of the junction left unmatched. Variable domain in full (rest from reference TRBV11-2 and TRBJ1-2): EAGVAQSPRYKIIEKRQSVAFWCNPISGHATLYWYQQILGQGPKLLIQFQNNGVVDDSQLPKDRFSAERLKGVDSTLKIQPAKLEDSAVYLCASSLVSGGYGYTFGSGTRLTVV.

V gene TRBV6-5 combines with J gene TRBJ2-7, with D possibly matching TRBD1 (6 bases). The germline V and J ends were trimmed by 6 bases and 3 bases, with 12 bases remaining between them. Germline values: CDR1 MNHEY, CDR2 SVGAGI. The CDR3 length is 13 residues. Here the CDR3 DNA reads TGTGCCAGCAGGTTCGGACAGTTCTACGAGCAGTACTTC. Translating it yields CASRFGQFYEQYF.